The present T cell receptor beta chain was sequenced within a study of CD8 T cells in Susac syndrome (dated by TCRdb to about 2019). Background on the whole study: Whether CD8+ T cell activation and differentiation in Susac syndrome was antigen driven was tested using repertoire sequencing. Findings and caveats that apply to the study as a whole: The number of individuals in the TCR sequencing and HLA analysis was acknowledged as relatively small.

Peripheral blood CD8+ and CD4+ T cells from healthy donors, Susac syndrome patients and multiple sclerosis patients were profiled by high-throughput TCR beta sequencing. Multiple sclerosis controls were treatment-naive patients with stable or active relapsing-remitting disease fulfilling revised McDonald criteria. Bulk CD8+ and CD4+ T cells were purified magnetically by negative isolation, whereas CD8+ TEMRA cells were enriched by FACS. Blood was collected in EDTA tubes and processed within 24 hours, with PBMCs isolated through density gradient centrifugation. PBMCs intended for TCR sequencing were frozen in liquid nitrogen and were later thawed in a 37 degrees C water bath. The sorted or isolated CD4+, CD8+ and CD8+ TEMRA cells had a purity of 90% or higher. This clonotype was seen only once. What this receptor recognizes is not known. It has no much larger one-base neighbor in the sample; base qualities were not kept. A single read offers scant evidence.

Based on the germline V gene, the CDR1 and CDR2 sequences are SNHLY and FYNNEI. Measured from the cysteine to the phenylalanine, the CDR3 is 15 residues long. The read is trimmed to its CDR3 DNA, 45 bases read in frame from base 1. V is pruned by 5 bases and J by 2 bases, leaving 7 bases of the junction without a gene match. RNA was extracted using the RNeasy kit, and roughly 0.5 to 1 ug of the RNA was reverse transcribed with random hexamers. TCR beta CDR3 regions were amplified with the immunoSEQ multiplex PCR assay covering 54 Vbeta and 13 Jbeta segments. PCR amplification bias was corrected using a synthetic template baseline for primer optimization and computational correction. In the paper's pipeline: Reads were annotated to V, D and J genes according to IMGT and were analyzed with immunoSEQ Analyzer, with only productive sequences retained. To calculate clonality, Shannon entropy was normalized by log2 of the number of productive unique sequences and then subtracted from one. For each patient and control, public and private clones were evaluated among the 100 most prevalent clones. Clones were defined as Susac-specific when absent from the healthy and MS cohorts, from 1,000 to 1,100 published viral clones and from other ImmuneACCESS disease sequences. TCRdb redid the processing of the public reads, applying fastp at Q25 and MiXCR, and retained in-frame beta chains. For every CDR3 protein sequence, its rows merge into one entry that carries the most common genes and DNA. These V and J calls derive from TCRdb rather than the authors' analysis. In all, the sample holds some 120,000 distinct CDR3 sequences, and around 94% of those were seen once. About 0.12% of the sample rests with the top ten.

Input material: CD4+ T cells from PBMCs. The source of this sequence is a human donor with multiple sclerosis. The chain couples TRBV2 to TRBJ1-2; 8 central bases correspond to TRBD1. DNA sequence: TGTGCCAGCAGTCTGAGACAGGGGAGAAACTATGGCTACACCTTC. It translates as CASSLRQGRNYGYTF.